The clone carrying this T cell receptor (beta chain) was seen many times. Its target is not known. The data stem from a study of human T cells and chemical hapten exposure. Study results and limitations: Counts of TCRs above 1 in 1000 frequency stayed unchanged with DPC sensitization.

Trimming stripped 4 bases from V and 6 bases from J, with 9 bases between. This CDR3 region has 13 residues. The library put unique molecular identifiers onto individual cDNA molecules. Each CDR3 protein gets one entry after TCRdb re-called the RACE reads with MiXCR. The table has more than 70,000 distinct CDR3 sequences, around 8.8% seen once. The time point is: pre-sensitization, week 0. Treatment in this sample: therapeutic diphenylcyclopropenone sensitization with weekly scalp DPC. The clonotype was recovered from a man aged 40-49 years with alopecia areata. Some clones in this sample may be carry-over from other donors' samples. The chain is built from TRBV12-3 or TRBV12-4 and TRBJ2-2, with a weak D call TRBD1 (5 bases). The sample consisted of whole blood, taken in connection with sensitization to the hapten diphenylcyclopropenone (DPC). CDR3 region: CASSYQGPGELFF. CDR3 DNA: TGTGCCAGCAGTTACCAGGGTCCCGGGGAGCTGTTTTTT.